This T cell receptor (beta chain) was documented in a study of T cells in Graves' hyperthyroidism and ophthalmopathy. This clonotype has ten or more counts. Its antigen is still unknown. Germline assignment: CDR1 SGDLS and CDR2 YYNGEE. CDR3 size: 13 residues. Trimming pared 0 bases from V and 7 bases from J, leaving 10 bases between. Diagnostic assessment was based on clinical symptoms, serum thyroxine and TRAb, thyroid ultrasound and orbital computed tomography. The CDR3 regions of TCR beta were amplified from RNA transcripts. The HTBI primer set drove a first-round RT-PCR of the TCR CDR3. From the multiplex PCR reads, TCRdb called clonotypes with MiXCR, one entry per CDR3 protein. The sample comprises approximately 700,000 distinct CDR3 sequences, over 40% of which are singletons, and approximately 6.8% rests with the top ten. Study outcomes and limitations: Blood shared most expanded thyroid clonotypes above 0.001.

Sequencing used peripheral blood or thyroid tissue (not recorded which). The chain combines TRBV9 with TRBJ1-2, with D uncertain. This receptor was identified in an adult man with Graves' disease, either hyperthyroidism or ophthalmopathy (not recorded which). The CDR3 DNA is TGTGCCAGCAGCGTAGGCAGGTCTGGTGGCTACACCTTC. It codes for CASSVGRSGGYTF.